The entry that follows covers one T cell receptor beta chain sequence. Its target is unknown. A single record per CDR3 protein comes from TCRdb applying MiXCR to the RT-PCR reads. The data contain 530,000 or so distinct CDR3 sequences, over 25% of them singletons. This entry is derived from a study of response to subunit inactivated influenza vaccine. Regarding the study as a whole: It was the authors' suggestion that each seasonal influenza vaccination recruits few new T cells.

CDR1 SGDLS and CDR2 YYNGEE come from the germline V gene. The CDR3 is 15 residues long. The ends lost 3 bases at V and 4 bases at J; junction bases unmatched: 5. The chain recombines TRBV9 with TRBJ1-3, with TRBD1 identical over 9 bases. The receptor was derived from a man over 45 who received an inactivated influenza vaccine. Sequenced material: CD4+ T cells sorted from PBMCs, taken 5 to 6 days after vaccination. In DNA form, the CDR3 reads TGTGCCAGCAGCGCACAGGGGGCGGAAGGAAACACCATATATTTT. This sequence encodes CASSAQGAEGNTIYF.